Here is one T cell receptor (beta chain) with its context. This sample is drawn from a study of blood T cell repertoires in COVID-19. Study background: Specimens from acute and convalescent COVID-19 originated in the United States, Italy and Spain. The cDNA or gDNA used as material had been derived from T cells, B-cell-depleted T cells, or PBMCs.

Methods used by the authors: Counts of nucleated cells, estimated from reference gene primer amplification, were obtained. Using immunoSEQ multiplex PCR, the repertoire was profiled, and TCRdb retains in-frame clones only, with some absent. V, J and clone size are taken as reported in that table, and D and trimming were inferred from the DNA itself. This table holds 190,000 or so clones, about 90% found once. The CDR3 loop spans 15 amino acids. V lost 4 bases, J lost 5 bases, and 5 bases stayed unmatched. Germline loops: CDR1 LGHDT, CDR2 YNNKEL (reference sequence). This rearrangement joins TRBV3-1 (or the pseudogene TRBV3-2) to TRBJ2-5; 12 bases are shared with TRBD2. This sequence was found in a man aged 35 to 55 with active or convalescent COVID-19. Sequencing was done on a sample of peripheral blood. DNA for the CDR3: TGTGCCAGCAGCCGCGCCGGGACTAGCGGGGAGACCCAGTACTTC. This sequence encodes CASSRAGTSGETQYF.